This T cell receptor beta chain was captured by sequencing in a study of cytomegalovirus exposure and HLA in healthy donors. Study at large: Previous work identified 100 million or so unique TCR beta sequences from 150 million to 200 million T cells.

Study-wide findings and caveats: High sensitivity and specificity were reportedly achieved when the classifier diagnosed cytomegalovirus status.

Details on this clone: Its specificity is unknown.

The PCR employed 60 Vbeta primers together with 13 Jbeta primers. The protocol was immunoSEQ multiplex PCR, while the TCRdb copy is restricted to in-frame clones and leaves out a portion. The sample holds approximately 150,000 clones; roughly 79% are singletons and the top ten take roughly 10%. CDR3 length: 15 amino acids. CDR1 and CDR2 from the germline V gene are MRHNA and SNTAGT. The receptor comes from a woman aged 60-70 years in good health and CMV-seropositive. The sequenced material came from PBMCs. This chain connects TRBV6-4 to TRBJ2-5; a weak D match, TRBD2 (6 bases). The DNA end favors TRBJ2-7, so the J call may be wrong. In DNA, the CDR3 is TGTGCCAGCAGTGAGACGGGACTTGGTTCCTACGAGCAGTACTTC. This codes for CASSETGLGSYEQYF.